Below, 8 T cell receptor beta chains from the same sample are listed, as sequenced in a study of control samples from healthy donors and cancer patients. Profiled with immunoSEQ multiplex PCR; TCRdb holds only in-frame clones, not every one. Among 100,000 to 150,000 clones listed, around 87% were seen once. The sequenced material came from blood. These receptors all stem from a man between 35 and 55 years old in good health.

This sequence joins TRBV7-8 and TRBJ1-2; 10 bases line up with TRBD1. This CDR3 region has 15 residues. V dropped 4 bases and J dropped 5; count of bases not matched to a gene: 7. Germline CDR1 SGHVS, CDR2 FQNEAQ. CDR3 amino acids: CASSWGTGDPYGYTF. CDR3 sequence (DNA): TGTGCCAGCAGCTGGGGGACAGGGGACCCGTATGGCTACACCTTC.

J is TRBJ1-1 and V is TRBV28; D is perhaps TRBD1 (5 bases). Per the germline V gene, CDR1 is MDHEN and CDR2 is SYDVKM. This CDR3 has 15 amino acids. Trimming removed 11 bases from V and 1 base from J, with 20 bases in between. Here the CDR3 reads CAADEAGDENTEAFF. As DNA, the CDR3 is TGTGCCGCGGATGAGGCGGGGGATGAGAACACTGAAGCTTTCTTT.

The CDR3 reads CATSDLRGGEETQYF. The CDR3 DNA follows: TGTGCCACCAGTGATTTACGGGGTGGGGAAGAGACCCAGTACTTC. The rearrangement joins TRBV24-1 to TRBJ2-5, with a weak D call TRBD2 (5 bases). Germline-derived CDR1 and CDR2 are KGHDR and SFDVKD. V lost 1 base, J lost 3 bases, and 11 bases lay in between. The CDR3 is 15 residues long.

This chain joins TRBV14 and TRBJ1-1; a weak D match, TRBD1 (5 bases). The CDR3 sequence is 15 residues long. Germline V CDR1 and CDR2: SGHDN, FVKESK. Trimming cost V 3 bases and J 1 base, with 12 bases left between them. The CDR3 is CASSHLGRENTEAFF. The CDR3 DNA is TGTGCCAGCAGCCACCTGGGACGGGAGAACACTGAAGCTTTCTTT.

The chain combines TRBV6-1 with TRBJ1-2; possible D gene TRBD1, 6 bases. Per the germline V gene, CDR1 is MNHNS and CDR2 is SASEGT. Deletions cut 2 bases from V and 4 bases from J, with 17 bases between. This CDR3 region has 16 residues. The CDR3 DNA reads as TGTGCCAGCAGTGAAATATGGTCCGACAGGACCTATGGCTACACCTTC. Translated: CASSEIWSDRTYGYTF.

The CDR3 spells CASSLKLAASTDTQYF. The CDR3 nucleotides read TGTGCCAGCAGCTTAAAACTAGCGGCTAGCACAGATACGCAGTATTTT. J is TRBJ2-3 and V is TRBV7-2; 8 bases match TRBD2. J was trimmed by 0 bases and V by 2 bases; bases with no gene match: 4. The germline CDR1 and CDR2 sequences are SGHTA and FQGNSA. The CDR3 consists of 16 residues.

A word on this clone: Other DNA sequences in this sample translate to the same CDR3. The rearrangement uses TRBV3-1 (or the pseudogene TRBV3-2) and TRBJ1-5; 7 bases line up with TRBD1. The V gene's germline CDR1 is LGHDT and CDR2 YNNKEL (reference sequence). The CDR3 extends over 15 amino acids. Trimming cost V 5 bases and J 3 bases; bases outside gene matches: 7. CDR3 amino acids: CASSARDSPNQPQHF. For the CDR3, the DNA is TGTGCCAGCAGCGCGAGGGACAGCCCCAATCAGCCCCAGCATTTT.

This clone was counted once. This rearrangement joins TRBV19 to TRBJ1-2, with D tentatively TRBD1 (5 bases). The CDR3 is made up of 13 amino acids. CDR1 is LNHDA, CDR2 SQIVND, per germline (reference sequence). The CDR3 spells CGNFRDPGYGYTF. CDR3 in DNA: TGTGGCAACTTCAGGGATCCCGGCTATGGCTACACCTTC.